This entry lists 7 T cell receptor beta chains sequenced from one sample in a study of identifying expanded T cells in peripheral blood. Libraries were prepared by immunoSEQ multiplex PCR; TCRdb keeps only in-frame clonotypes and omits some of them. The table includes around 47,000 clones, approximately 80% detected once. The sample consisted of blood. Receptor source: a person between 18 and 70 years old in good health.

This clone came up a few times. The chain couples TRBV29-1 to TRBJ2-3; D perhaps matches TRBD1 (6 bases). This CDR3 spans 13 amino acids. Trimming pared 4 bases from V and 4 bases from J, leaving 12 bases between. CDR1 SQVTM and CDR2 ANQGSEA come from the germline V gene. The CDR3: CSVGARGSDTQYF. The CDR3 DNA sequence: TGCAGCGTTGGGGCCAGGGGATCAGATACGCAGTATTTT.

This clone was detected only once. The rearrangement joins TRBV7-2 to TRBJ1-1, with D perhaps matching TRBD1 (5 bases). The CDR3 loop spans 15 amino acids. Germline CDR1 and CDR2: SGHTA and FQGNSA. The V gene lost 0 bases and the J gene lost 6 bases, with 14 bases spanning the gap. In DNA, the CDR3 is TGTGCCAGCAGCTTAGCGTCGGGGACCCGATCTGAAGCTTTCTTT. Amino acids: CASSLASGTRSEAFF.

The V call is TRBV19, the J call TRBJ2-5; 13 positions match TRBD2. Trimming at V came to 7 bases and at J to 3 bases, leaving 5 bases not matched to a gene. The CDR3 runs to 15 residues. Germline CDR1 LNHDA, CDR2 SQIVND (reference sequence). CDR3 region: CASKTSGRAEETQYF. The CDR3 DNA sequence: TGTGCCAGTAAAACTAGCGGGAGGGCCGAAGAGACCCAGTACTTC.

The chain couples TRBV9 to TRBJ1-1; tentative D call: TRBD1 (6 bases). CDR1 and CDR2 from the germline V gene are SGDLS and YYNGEE. V dropped 4 bases and J dropped 1 base, with 14 bases sitting between them. The CDR3 length is 15 residues. The CDR3 loop reads CASSSSGTRNTEAFF. As DNA, the CDR3 is TGTGCCAGCAGCTCTTCCGGGACACGGAACACTGAAGCTTTCTTT.

The chain joins TRBV6-1 to TRBJ2-6; D is uncertain. The V and J ends lost 6 bases and 2 bases respectively, with 5 bases between them. This CDR3 comprises 13 residues. Germline V gene sequence: CDR1 MNHNS, CDR2 SASEGT. This CDR3 is CASRSPGANVLTF. The CDR3 bases are TGTGCCAGCAGGTCTCCTGGGGCCAACGTCCTGACTTTC.

The rearrangement links TRBV9 to TRBJ2-7, with unresolved D. Trimming stripped 3 bases from V and 5 bases from J, with 18 bases between. This CDR3 comprises 15 residues. The germline V gene has CDR1 SGDLS and CDR2 YYNGEE. The CDR3 DNA reads as TGTGCCAGCAGCGCAGGCACGCTGGGAAGCAACGAGCAGTACTTC. Its translation: CASSAGTLGSNEQYF.

The DNA for the CDR3 is TGTGCCAGCAGTTACTTTCCTAGCGGGAACACCGGGGAGCTGTTTTTT. It is translated as CASSYFPSGNTGELFF. J is TRBJ2-2 and V is TRBV6-6, with 7 nucleotides matching TRBD2. This CDR3 contains 16 residues. Germline V gene data show CDR1 as MNHNY and CDR2 as SVGAGI (reference sequence). After removal of 1 base from V and 1 base from J, the junction contained 3 bases not matched to a gene.